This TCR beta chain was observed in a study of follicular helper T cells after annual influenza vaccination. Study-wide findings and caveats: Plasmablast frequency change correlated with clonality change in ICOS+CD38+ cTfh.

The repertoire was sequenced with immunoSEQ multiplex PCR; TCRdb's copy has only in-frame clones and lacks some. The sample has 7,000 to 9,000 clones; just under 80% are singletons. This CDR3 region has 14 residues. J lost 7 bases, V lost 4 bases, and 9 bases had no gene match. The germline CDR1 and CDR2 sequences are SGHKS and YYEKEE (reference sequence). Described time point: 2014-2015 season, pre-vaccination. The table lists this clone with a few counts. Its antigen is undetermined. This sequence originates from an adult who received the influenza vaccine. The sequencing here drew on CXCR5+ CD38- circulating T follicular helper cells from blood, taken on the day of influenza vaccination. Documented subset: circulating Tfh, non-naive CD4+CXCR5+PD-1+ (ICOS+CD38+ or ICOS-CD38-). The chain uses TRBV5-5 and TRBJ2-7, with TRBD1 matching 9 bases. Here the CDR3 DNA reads TGTGCCAGCAGCCCCGGGACAGGGAATCGAGAGCAGTACTTC. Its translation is CASSPGTGNREQYF.